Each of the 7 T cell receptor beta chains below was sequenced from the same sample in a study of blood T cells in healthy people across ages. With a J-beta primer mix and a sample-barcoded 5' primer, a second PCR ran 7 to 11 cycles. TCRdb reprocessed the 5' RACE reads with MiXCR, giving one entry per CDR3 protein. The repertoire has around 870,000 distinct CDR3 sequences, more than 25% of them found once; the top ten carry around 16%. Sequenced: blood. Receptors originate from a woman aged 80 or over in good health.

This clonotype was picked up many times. For the CDR3, the DNA is TGTGCCAGCACCCTCCGGACAGGTAGCTCCTACAATGAGCAGTTCTTC. As protein: CASTLRTGSSYNEQFF. The rearrangement uses TRBV12-3 or TRBV12-4 and TRBJ2-1; 7 positions match TRBD1. CDR3 size: 16 residues. The V gene end was trimmed by 7 bases and the J gene end by 0 bases; junction bases not matched to a gene: 9.

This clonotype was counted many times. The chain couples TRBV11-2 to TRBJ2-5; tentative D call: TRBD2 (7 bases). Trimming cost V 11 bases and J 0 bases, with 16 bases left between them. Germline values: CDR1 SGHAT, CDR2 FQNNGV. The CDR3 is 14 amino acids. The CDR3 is CASEGGIHQETQYF. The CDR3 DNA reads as TGTGCCTCGGAGGGGGGGATACACCAAGAGACCCAGTACTTC.

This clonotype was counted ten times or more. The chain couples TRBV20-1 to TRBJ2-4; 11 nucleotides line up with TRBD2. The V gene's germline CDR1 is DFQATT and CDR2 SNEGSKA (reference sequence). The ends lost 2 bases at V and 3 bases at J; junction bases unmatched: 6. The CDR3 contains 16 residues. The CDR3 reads CSARPLAGGFKNIQYF. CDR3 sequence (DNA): TGCAGTGCTAGACCCCTAGCGGGGGGTTTCAAAAACATTCAGTACTTC.

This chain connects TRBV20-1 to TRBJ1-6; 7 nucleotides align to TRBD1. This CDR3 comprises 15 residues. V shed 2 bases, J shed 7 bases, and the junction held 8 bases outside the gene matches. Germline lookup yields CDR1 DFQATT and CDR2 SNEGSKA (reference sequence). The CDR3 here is CSARTAGQMNSPLHF. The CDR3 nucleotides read TGCAGTGCTAGAACAGCGGGACAGATGAATTCACCCCTCCACTTT.

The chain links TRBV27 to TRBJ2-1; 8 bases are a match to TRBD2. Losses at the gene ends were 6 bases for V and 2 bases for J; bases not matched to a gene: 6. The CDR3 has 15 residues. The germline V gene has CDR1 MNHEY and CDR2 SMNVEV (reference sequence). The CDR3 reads CASRPRGGPYNEQFF. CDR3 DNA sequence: TGTGCCAGCAGGCCCCGGGGGGGCCCCTACAATGAGCAGTTCTTC.

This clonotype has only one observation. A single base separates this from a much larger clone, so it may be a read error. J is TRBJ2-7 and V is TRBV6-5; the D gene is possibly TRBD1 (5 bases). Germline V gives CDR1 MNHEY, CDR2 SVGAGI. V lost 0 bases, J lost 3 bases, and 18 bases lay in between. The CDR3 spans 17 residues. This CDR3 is CASSYSIFLGVVYEQYF. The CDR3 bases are TGTGCCAGCAGTTACTCGATTTTCTTAGGGGTCGTCTACGAGCAGTACTTC.

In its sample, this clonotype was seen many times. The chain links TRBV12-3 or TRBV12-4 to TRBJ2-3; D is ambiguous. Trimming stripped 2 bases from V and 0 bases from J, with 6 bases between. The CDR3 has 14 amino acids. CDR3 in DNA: TGTGCCAGCAGTTTATCCACTAGCACAGATACGCAGTATTTT. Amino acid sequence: CASSLSTSTDTQYF.